This T cell receptor beta chain was retrieved from a study of blood T cells in healthy people across ages. No fewer than 6 micrograms of total RNA were isolated from every sample. In the case of this clonotype: Its antigen is not known.

Study-wide points: The authors considered diversity estimates from one million T cells to be underestimates.

The use of a sample-barcoded 5' primer and a J-beta primer mix characterized a second PCR of about 7 to 12 cycles. TCRdb fed the 5' RACE reads into MiXCR, producing one record per CDR3 protein. This table has fewer than 900,000 distinct CDR3 sequences, approximately 39% appearing once. The receptor comes from a woman in her sixties or seventies in good health. The sequenced sample was blood.

CDR3 nucleotide sequence: TGCAGTGCTCGTCTCCGTCTCTACGAGCAGTACTTC. Translation: CSARLRLYEQYF. J is TRBJ2-7 and V is TRBV20-1; no definite D call. This CDR3 has 12 amino acids. Per germline, CDR1 DFQATT and CDR2 SNEGSKA (reference sequence). The V gene lost 5 bases and the J gene lost 3 bases, with 11 bases spanning the gap.